This T cell receptor beta chain was recovered during a study of radiotherapy plus CTLA-4 blockade in lung cancer. Broader study findings: Researchers report tumor-derived TCR clones expanding in blood after radiotherapy plus ipilimumab. Strongest reported response predictors: early blood clone changes and post-radiation interferon-beta.

With regard to this clone: Its target is not known.

CTLA-4 blockade using ipilimumab, together with focal radiation, was received by patients with chemo-refractory metastatic non-small-cell lung cancer. Assay: immunoSEQ multiplex PCR; the TCRdb copy retains only in-frame clones and omits some. The data hold some 110,000 clones, with roughly 80% observed a single time. The clonotype originates from a human donor with non-small cell lung cancer that progressed on radiotherapy plus ipilimumab. Some clones in this sample may be carry-over from other donors' samples. Sequences were derived from peripheral blood, sampled from a patient treated with radiotherapy plus ipilimumab.

Written as DNA, the CDR3 is TGTGCCAGCTCACCACCCTTTCTCGTCGGATCGAACTATGGCTACACCTTC. Protein sequence: CASSPPFLVGSNYGYTF. V usage is TRBV18 and J usage is TRBJ1-2; D is unresolved. Germline V gives CDR1 KGHSH, CDR2 LQKENI. Trimming removed 0 bases at V and 2 bases at J, with 16 bases between. The CDR3 runs 17 residues.